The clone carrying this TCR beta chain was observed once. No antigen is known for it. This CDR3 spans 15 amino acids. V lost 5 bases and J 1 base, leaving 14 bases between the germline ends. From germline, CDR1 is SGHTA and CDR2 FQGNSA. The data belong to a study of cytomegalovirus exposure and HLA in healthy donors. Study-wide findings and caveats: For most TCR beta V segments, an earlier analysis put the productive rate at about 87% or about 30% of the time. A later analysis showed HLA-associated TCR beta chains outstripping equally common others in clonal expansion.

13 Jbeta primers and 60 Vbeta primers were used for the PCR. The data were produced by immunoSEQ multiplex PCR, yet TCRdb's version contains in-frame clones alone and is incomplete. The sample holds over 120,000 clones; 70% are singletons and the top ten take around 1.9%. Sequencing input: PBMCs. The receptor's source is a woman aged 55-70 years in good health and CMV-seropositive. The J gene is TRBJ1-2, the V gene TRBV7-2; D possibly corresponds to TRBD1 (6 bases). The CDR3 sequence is CASSRPGQLNYGYTF. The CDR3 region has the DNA TGTGCCAGCAGCCGCCCTGGACAGCTTAACTATGGCTACACCTTC. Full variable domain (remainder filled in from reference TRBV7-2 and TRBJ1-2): GAGVSQSPSNKVTEKGKDVELRCDPISGHTALYWYRQSLGQGLEFLIYFQGNSAPDKSGLPSDRFSAERTGGSVSTLTIQRTQQEDSAVYLCASSRPGQLNYGYTFGSGTRLTVV.